These 26 T cell receptor beta chains were sequenced from one sample in a study of shared clonotypes between healthy human individuals. Profiling relied on immunoSEQ multiplex PCR, and the TCRdb table lists in-frame clones only, not all of them. The sample has about 2 million clones; 95% are singletons. Sequenced sample: naive CD4+ T cells sorted from blood. Specified subset: CD45RA+ positively selected. Receptor source: a man between 18 and 35 years old in good health.

Only one count was recorded for this clone. This chain joins TRBV4-1 and TRBJ1-2, with a tentative D call TRBD1 (5 bases). CDR3 length equals 16 residues. Trimming stripped 1 base from V and 7 bases from J, with 19 bases between. The V gene's germline CDR1 is MGHRA and CDR2 YSYEKL. Here the CDR3 DNA reads TGCGCCAGCAGCCAAGGTCGCGACCTCGGGGCGTCTGGCTACACCTTC. Protein: CASSQGRDLGASGYTF.

The J gene is TRBJ2-7, the V gene TRBV4-1, with D maybe TRBD1 (6 bases). CDR1 and CDR2 from the germline V gene are MGHRA and YSYEKL. The CDR3 length is 16 residues. V was trimmed by 0 bases and J by 2 bases, leaving 14 bases between them. The CDR3 sequence: CASSQEWGQLTYEQYF. Here the CDR3 DNA reads TGCGCCAGCAGCCAAGAGTGGGGACAATTGACCTACGAGCAGTACTTC.

V and J are TRBV18 and TRBJ2-5, with TRBD2 matching 7 bases. The CDR3 is made up of 14 amino acids. V trimming: 0 bases; J trimming: 5 bases; junction bases outside the gene matches: 3. CDR1 is KGHSH, CDR2 LQKENI, per germline. CDR3 region: CASSPPGGVETQYF. The CDR3 DNA follows: TGTGCCAGCTCACCACCGGGAGGGGTGGAGACCCAGTACTTC.

The rearrangement uses TRBV6-6 and TRBJ1-1; D uncertain. Trimming removed 6 bases from V and 8 bases from J, with 13 bases in between. The CDR3 contains 12 residues. The germline gives CDR1 MNHNY, CDR2 SVGAGI (reference sequence). DNA for the CDR3: TGTGCCAGCAGATCCGGAAGGAGGGAAGCTTTCTTT. Translation gives CASRSGRREAFF.

The chain couples TRBV7-2 to TRBJ2-7, with 9 bases aligning to TRBD2. Germline assignment: CDR1 SGHTA and CDR2 FQGNSA. Germline trimming cut 5 bases from V and 4 bases from J; bases unmatched to any gene: 6. The CDR3 totals 14 residues. CDR3: CASSSGTSTYEQYF. DNA for the CDR3: TGTGCCAGCAGCAGCGGGACTAGCACATACGAGCAGTACTTC.

The chain links TRBV2 to TRBJ1-3, with 8 bases identical to TRBD1. The CDR3 loop spans 15 amino acids. Trimming removed 6 bases from V and 3 bases from J; junction bases left unmatched: 7. Germline assignment: CDR1 SNHLY and CDR2 FYNNEI. CDR3 in DNA: TGTGCCAGCAGCTTACAGGGGGAAATTGGAAACACCATATATTTT. The encoded protein is CASSLQGEIGNTIYF.

Only a few counts were recorded for this clone. The rearrangement uses TRBV5-1 and TRBJ1-1; D uncertain. In germline, CDR1 is SGHRS, CDR2 YFSETQ. The CDR3 has 13 amino acids. Between the trimmed V and J ends, which lost 5 bases and 1 base, there was a span of 9 bases. The CDR3 DNA reads as TGCGCCAGCAGTCGCCCACCGAACACTGAAGCTTTCTTT. Its protein is CASSRPPNTEAFF.

V gene TRBV5-1 combines with J gene TRBJ2-3; no clear D gene. V lost 0 bases, J lost 2 bases, and 13 bases lay in between. CDR3 length: 16 amino acids. Germline V gene lookup returns CDR1 SGHRS and CDR2 YFSETQ. The CDR3 region is CASSLVGGVSTDTQYF. The CDR3 DNA follows: TGCGCCAGCAGCTTGGTAGGCGGAGTCTCCACAGATACGCAGTATTTT.

J is TRBJ1-1 and V is TRBV4-1; D unclear. Between the trimmed V and J ends, which lost 6 bases and 6 bases, there was a span of 17 bases. Germline assignment: CDR1 MGHRA and CDR2 YSYEKL. CDR3 length: 14 residues. The CDR3 DNA is TGCGCCAGCAGTCCTGACCCCGATCGCCCTGAAGCTTTCTTT. Translated: CASSPDPDRPEAFF.

The rearrangement uses TRBV7-2 and TRBJ2-1; 14 bases fit TRBD2. This CDR3 is 18 amino acids long. Germline V CDR1 and CDR2: SGHTA, FQGNSA. V trimming: 7 bases; J trimming: 1 base; junction bases outside the gene matches: 9. CDR3 loop: CASNRGGLAGGSYNEQFF. The CDR3 nucleotides read TGTGCCAGCAACCGAGGAGGACTAGCGGGGGGTTCCTACAATGAGCAGTTCTTC. Full variable domain (remainder filled in from reference TRBV7-2 and TRBJ2-1): GAGVSQSPSNKVTEKGKDVELRCDPISGHTALYWYRQSLGQGLEFLIYFQGNSAPDKSGLPSDRFSAERTGGSVSTLTIQRTQQEDSAVYLCASNRGGLAGGSYNEQFFGPGTRLTVL.

The V gene is TRBV23-1, the J gene TRBJ2-2; TRBD2 matches at 12 bases. TRBV23-1 is an ORF, with its function uncertain. Trimming at V came to 6 bases and at J to 3 bases, leaving 23 bases not matched to a gene. This CDR3 is built from 22 residues. The CDR3 nucleotides are TGCGCCAGCAGGCCAAATATATCGACTCACCCGACTAGCGGGAGTGACACCGGGGAGCTGTTTTTT. It specifies CASRPNISTHPTSGSDTGELFF.

This chain uses TRBV5-5 with TRBJ1-5; D is uncertain. Looked up from germline, CDR1 is SGHKS and CDR2 is YYEKEE (reference sequence). There are 14 residues in the CDR3. V lost 4 bases, J lost 5 bases, and 13 bases lay in between. This chain's CDR3 is CASSPQIEYQPQHF. The CDR3 DNA sequence: TGTGCCAGCAGCCCACAGATAGAGTATCAGCCCCAGCATTTT.

V gene TRBV30 combines with J gene TRBJ2-1; D remains unclear. The germline V gene encodes CDR1 GTSNPN and CDR2 SVGIG (reference sequence). Trimming left V 3 bases short and J 3 bases short, with 9 bases between. CDR3 size: 13 residues. CDR3 nucleotides: TGTGCCTGGAGAACGGGTCGCTACAATGAGCAGTTCTTC. Encoded protein: CAWRTGRYNEQFF.

The V call is TRBV29-1, the J call TRBJ2-5, with TRBD2 as a possible D gene (6 bases). CDR1 SQVTM and CDR2 ANQGSEA come from the germline V gene. V was shortened by 2 bases and J by 5 bases, with 12 bases between the two germline ends. This CDR3 region has 13 residues. DNA of the CDR3: TGCAGCGTTGAATCCAGGCTAGCGGAGACCCAGTACTTC. This gives the protein CSVESRLAETQYF.

The rearrangement uses TRBV2 and TRBJ1-4, with 8 bases lining up with TRBD1. Germline V lookup: CDR1 SNHLY, CDR2 FYNNEI. The CDR3 length is 15 residues. J was trimmed by 6 bases and V by 5 bases; bases with no gene match: 8. CDR3 protein: CASSQSGTGYEKLFF. In nucleotides, the CDR3 is TGTGCCAGCAGTCAATCCGGGACAGGCTATGAAAAACTGTTTTTT.

V gene TRBV30 combines with J gene TRBJ1-5, with a weak D call TRBD1 (6 bases). The CDR3 spans 14 residues. Germline lookup yields CDR1 GTSNPN and CDR2 SVGIG (reference sequence). With 4 bases removed from V and 1 base from J, the gap between germline ends came to 11 bases. CDR3 loop: CAWNLQGSNQPQHF. CDR3 coding DNA: TGTGCCTGGAACCTACAGGGAAGCAATCAGCCCCAGCATTTT.

This clone was detected only once. The genes are TRBV6-6 and TRBJ1-3; no reliable D call. V was shortened by 6 bases and J by 0 bases, with 9 bases between the two germline ends. The CDR3 is 14 residues long. CDR1 MNHNY and CDR2 SVGAGI come from the germline V gene (reference sequence). For the CDR3, the DNA is TGTGCCAGCAGCCCCCGACCCTCTGGAAACACCATATATTTT. It translates to CASSPRPSGNTIYF.

The chain combines TRBV2 with TRBJ2-2; D may be TRBD1 (5 bases). CDR1 SNHLY and CDR2 FYNNEI come from the germline V gene. Trimming cost V 6 bases and J 3 bases, with 11 bases left between them. The CDR3 has 14 residues. CDR3 region: CASRGPADTGELFF. The CDR3 DNA is TGTGCCAGCAGGGGGCCCGCCGACACCGGGGAGCTGTTTTTT.

As to this clone: The same CDR3 can be traced to other DNA sequences in this sample. The DNA for the CDR3 is TGTGCCAGCAGTGGGGTCAGAAATGAGCAGTTCTTC. Amino acids: CASSGVRNEQFF. This chain joins TRBV2 and TRBJ2-1; D is undetermined. V lost 4 bases and J lost 7, with 8 bases in between. Germline loops: CDR1 SNHLY, CDR2 FYNNEI. The CDR3 totals 12 residues.

This clone was detected once. CDR3 in amino acids: CASSLYPIPGNTIYF. Here the CDR3 DNA reads TGTGCCAGCAGCTTATACCCAATTCCTGGAAACACCATATATTTT. The gene calls are TRBV11-2 and TRBJ1-3; unclear D gene. From germline, CDR1 is SGHAT and CDR2 FQNNGV. This CDR3 has 15 residues. The ends were cut back, 2 bases at V and 2 bases at J, with 10 bases in the middle.

V and J are TRBV27 and TRBJ2-7; 7 bases match TRBD1. The CDR3 spans 14 residues. Germline CDR1 MNHEY, CDR2 SMNVEV (reference sequence). V was pared by 5 bases and J by 6 bases, with 10 bases of the junction left unmatched. The chain's CDR3 is CASSLQTGRVEQYF. CDR3 DNA sequence: TGTGCCAGCAGTCTCCAGACAGGGAGAGTCGAGCAGTACTTC.

Regarding this clone: Other DNA sequences in the same sample also yield this CDR3. The J gene is TRBJ1-2, the V gene TRBV1. TRBV1 is assigned pseudogene status. The CDR3 covers 14 residues. The DNA of the CDR3 is TGCACCAGCAGCACGGTACTCGCCCTCTATGGCTACACCTTC. It translates to CTSSTVLALYGYTF.

The chain recombines TRBV6-1 with TRBJ2-7; TRBD1 matches 7 bases. V dropped 9 bases and J dropped 0; count of bases not matched to a gene: 5. The CDR3 is 13 residues long. Germline loops: CDR1 MNHNS, CDR2 SASEGT. CDR3 sequence reads: CASRRQGSYEQYF. CDR3 in DNA: TGTGCCAGTCGAAGACAGGGCTCCTACGAGCAGTACTTC.

This chain links TRBV30 with TRBJ1-3; weak D call: TRBD1 (5 bases). CDR1 and CDR2 from the germline V gene are GTSNPN and SVGIG (reference sequence). The CDR3 extends over 14 amino acids. V shed 7 bases and J shed 4 bases, with 17 bases lying between them. Here the CDR3 DNA reads TGTGCCTATTCGATGAGGGGATCGGGAAACACCATATATTTT. It encodes CAYSMRGSGNTIYF.

J is TRBJ2-3 and V is TRBV5-4; D gene uncertain. The CDR3 contains 14 residues. Germline CDR1 reads SGHNT; CDR2 reads YYREEE (reference sequence). Trimming left V 0 bases short and J 2 bases short, with 7 bases between. The CDR3 is CASSLAADTDTQYF. As DNA, the CDR3 is TGTGCCAGCAGCTTGGCGGCAGACACAGATACGCAGTATTTT. The whole variable domain, remainder taken from reference TRBV5-4 and TRBJ2-3, is ETGVTQSPTHLIKTRGQQVTLRCSSQSGHNTVSWYQQALGQGPQFIFQYYREEENGRGNFPPRFSGLQFPNYSSELNVNALELDDSALYLCASSLAADTDTQYFGPGTRLTVL.

The chain is built from TRBV5-1 and TRBJ2-2; tentative D call: TRBD1 (6 bases). This CDR3 spans 15 amino acids. V was clipped by 2 bases and J by 3 bases, with 11 bases between them. In germline, CDR1 is SGHRS, CDR2 YFSETQ. In DNA, the CDR3 is TGCGCCAGCAGCTTTTCAACAGGGTACACCGGGGAGCTGTTTTTT. It is translated as CASSFSTGYTGELFF.